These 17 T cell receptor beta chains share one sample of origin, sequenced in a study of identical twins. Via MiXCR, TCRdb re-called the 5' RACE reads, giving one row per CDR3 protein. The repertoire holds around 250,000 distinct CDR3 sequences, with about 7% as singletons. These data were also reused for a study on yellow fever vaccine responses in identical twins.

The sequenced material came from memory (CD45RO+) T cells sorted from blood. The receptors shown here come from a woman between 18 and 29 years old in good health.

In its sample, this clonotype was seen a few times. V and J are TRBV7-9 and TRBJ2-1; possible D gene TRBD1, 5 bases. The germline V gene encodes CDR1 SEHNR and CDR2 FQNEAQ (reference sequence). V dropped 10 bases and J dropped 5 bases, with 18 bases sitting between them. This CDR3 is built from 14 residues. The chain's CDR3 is CATAWGGRNNEQFF. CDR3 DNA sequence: TGTGCCACCGCTTGGGGCGGACGAAACAATGAGCAGTTCTTC.

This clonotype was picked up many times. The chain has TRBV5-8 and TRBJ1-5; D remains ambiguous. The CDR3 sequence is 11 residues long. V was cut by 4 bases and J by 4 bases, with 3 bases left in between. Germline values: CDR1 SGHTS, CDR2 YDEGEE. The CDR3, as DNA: TGTGCCAGCAGCCAGAATCAGCCCCAGCATTTT. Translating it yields CASSQNQPQHF.

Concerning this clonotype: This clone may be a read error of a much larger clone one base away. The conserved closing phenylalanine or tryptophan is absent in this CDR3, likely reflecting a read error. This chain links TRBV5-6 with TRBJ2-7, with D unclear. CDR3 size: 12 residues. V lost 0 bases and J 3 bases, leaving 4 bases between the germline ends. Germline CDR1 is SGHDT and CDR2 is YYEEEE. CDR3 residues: CASSLAYYEQYL. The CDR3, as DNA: TGTGCCAGCAGCTTGGCCTACTACGAGCAGTACCTC.

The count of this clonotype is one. CDR3 in amino acids: CASSLWEVGARNNSPLHF. The CDR3 nucleotides read TGTGCCAGCAGTTTATGGGAAGTGGGGGCCAGAAATAATTCACCCCTCCACTTT. J is TRBJ1-6 and V is TRBV28, with a tentative D call TRBD1 (6 bases). V was clipped by 0 bases and J by 5 bases, with 17 bases between them. Germline loops: CDR1 MDHEN, CDR2 SYDVKM. The CDR3 has 18 residues.

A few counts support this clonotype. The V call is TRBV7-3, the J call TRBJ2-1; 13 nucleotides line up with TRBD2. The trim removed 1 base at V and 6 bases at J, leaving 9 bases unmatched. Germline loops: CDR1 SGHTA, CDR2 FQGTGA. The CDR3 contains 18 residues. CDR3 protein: CASSLKLGTSGISNEQFF. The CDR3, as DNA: TGTGCCAGCAGCTTAAAATTGGGGACTAGCGGGATAAGCAATGAGCAGTTCTTC.

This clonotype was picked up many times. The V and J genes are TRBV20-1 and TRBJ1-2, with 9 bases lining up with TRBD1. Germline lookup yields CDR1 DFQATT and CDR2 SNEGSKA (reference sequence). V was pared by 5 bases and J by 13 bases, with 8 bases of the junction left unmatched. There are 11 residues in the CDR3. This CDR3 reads CSADRDRVFTF. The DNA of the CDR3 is TGCAGTGCTGACCGGGACAGGGTTTTCACCTTC.

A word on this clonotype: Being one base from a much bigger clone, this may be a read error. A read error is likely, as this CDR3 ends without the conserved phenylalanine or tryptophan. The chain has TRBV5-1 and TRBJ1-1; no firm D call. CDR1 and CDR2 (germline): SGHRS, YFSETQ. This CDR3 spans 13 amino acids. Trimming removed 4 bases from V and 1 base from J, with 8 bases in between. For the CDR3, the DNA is TGCGCCAGCAGCAGTCGGGGGAACACTGAAGCTTTCTTA. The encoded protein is CASSSRGNTEAFL.

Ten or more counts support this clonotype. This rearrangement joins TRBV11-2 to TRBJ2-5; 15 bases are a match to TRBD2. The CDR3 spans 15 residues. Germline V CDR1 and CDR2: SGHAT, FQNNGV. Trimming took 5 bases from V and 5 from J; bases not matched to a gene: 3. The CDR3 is CASSLGTSGRETQYF. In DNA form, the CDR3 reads TGTGCCAGCAGCCTCGGGACTAGCGGGAGGGAGACCCAGTACTTC.

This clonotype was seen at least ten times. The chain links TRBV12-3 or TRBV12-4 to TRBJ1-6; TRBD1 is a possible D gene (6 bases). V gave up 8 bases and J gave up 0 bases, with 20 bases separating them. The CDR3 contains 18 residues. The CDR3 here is CASAGGTRPSSYNSPLHF. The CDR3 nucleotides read TGTGCCAGCGCTGGCGGGACAAGGCCAAGCTCCTATAATTCACCCCTCCACTTT.

CDR3 DNA sequence: TGCGCCAGCAGTGGTTACCTGGCGACGGGCTACACCTTC. This sequence encodes CASSGYLATGYTF. The chain is built from TRBV5-1 and TRBJ1-2; D not resolved. The CDR3 covers 13 residues. Germline CDR1 reads SGHRS; CDR2 reads YFSETQ. V lost 5 bases and J lost 8, with 16 bases in between.

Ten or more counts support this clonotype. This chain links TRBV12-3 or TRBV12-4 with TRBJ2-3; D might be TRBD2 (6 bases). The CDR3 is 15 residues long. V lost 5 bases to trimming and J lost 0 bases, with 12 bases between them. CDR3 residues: CASSSSGLSTDTQYF. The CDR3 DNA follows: TGTGCCAGCAGTAGTAGCGGACTTAGCACAGATACGCAGTATTTT.

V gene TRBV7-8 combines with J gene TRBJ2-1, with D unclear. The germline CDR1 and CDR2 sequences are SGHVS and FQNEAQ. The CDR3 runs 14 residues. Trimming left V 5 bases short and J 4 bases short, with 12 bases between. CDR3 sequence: CASSKLGSYNEQFF. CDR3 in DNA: TGTGCCAGCAGCAAACTTGGCAGTTACAATGAGCAGTTCTTC. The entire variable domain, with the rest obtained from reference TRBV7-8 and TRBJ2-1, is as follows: GAGVSQSPRYKVAKRGQDVALRCDPISGHVSLFWYQQALGQGPEFLTYFQNEAQLDKSGLPSDRFFAERPEGSVSTLKIQRTQQEDSAVYLCASSKLGSYNEQFFGPGTRLTVL.

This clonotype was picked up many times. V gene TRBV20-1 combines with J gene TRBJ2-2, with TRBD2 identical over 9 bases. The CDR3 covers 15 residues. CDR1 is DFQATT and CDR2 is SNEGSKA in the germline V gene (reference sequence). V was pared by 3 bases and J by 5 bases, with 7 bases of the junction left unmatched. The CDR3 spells CSASASGTRTGELFF. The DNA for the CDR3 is TGCAGTGCTAGCGCTAGCGGGACGCGGACCGGGGAGCTGTTTTTT.

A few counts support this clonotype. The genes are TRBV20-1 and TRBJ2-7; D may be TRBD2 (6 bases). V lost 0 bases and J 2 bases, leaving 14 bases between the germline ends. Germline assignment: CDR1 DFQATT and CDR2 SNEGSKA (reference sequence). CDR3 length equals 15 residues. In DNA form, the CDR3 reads TGCAGTGCTAGAGAAGGGGCGGGACTCACCTACGAGCAGTACTTC. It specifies CSAREGAGLTYEQYF.

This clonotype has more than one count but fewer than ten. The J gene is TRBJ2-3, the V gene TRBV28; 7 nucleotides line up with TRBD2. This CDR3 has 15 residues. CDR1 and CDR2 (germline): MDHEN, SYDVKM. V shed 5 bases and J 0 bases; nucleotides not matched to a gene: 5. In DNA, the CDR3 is TGTGCCAGCAGTACCCTAGCGGAAAGCACAGATACGCAGTATTTT. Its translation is CASSTLAESTDTQYF.

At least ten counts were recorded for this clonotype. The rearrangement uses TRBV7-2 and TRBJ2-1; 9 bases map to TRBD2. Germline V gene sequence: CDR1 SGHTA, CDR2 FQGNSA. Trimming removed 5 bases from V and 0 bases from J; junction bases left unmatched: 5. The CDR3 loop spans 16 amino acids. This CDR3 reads CASSTTSGFSYNEQFF. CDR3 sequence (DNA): TGTGCCAGCAGCACGACTAGCGGATTCTCCTACAATGAGCAGTTCTTC.

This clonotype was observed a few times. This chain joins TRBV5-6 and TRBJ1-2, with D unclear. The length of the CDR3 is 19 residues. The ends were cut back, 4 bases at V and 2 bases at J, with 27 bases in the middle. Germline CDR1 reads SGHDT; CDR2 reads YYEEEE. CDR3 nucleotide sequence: TGTGCCAGCAGCGAGGACGCTAAGGATCGTGACACAAAAAACTATGGCTACACCTTC. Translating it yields CASSEDAKDRDTKNYGYTF.